The 14 T cell receptor beta chains given below trace back to one sample, sequenced in a study of T cells after posttransplantation cyclophosphamide. Libraries were prepared by immunoSEQ multiplex PCR; TCRdb keeps only in-frame clonotypes and omits some of them. The specimen has about 24,000 clones, none found just once. The sequencing input was PBMCs. Receptors originate from a woman in her sixties or seventies in good health, CMV-negative, and a related stem cell transplant donor.

Ten or more counts support this clone. V and J are TRBV28 and TRBJ2-7; weak D call: TRBD1 (5 bases). Germline assignment: CDR1 MDHEN and CDR2 SYDVKM. CDR3 length: 13 residues. The V end lost 5 bases, the J end lost 3 bases, and 11 bases lay between the germline ends. CDR3: CASSIGRVYEQYF. CDR3 DNA: TGTGCCAGCAGTATAGGCAGGGTCTACGAGCAGTACTTC. Full variable domain (outside the CDR3, taken from reference TRBV28 and TRBJ2-7): DVKVTQSSRYLVKRTGEKVFLECVQDMDHENMFWYRQDPGLGLRLIYFSYDVKMKEKGDIPEGYSVSREKKERFSLILESASTNQTSMYLCASSIGRVYEQYFGPGTRLTVT.

This clone was picked up many times. This chain joins TRBV6-1 and TRBJ1-5, with TRBD1 as a possible D gene (5 bases). Germline V lookup: CDR1 MNHNS, CDR2 SASEGT. This CDR3 has 18 residues. V was clipped by 3 bases and J by 3 bases, with 21 bases between them. CDR3 sequence reads: CASSEIVVRQGSNQPQHF. As DNA, the CDR3 is TGTGCCAGCAGTGAGATAGTTGTACGTCAGGGCTCCAATCAGCCCCAGCATTTT.

The chain employs TRBV28 and TRBJ1-5, with D unresolved. The CDR3 runs 16 residues. The germline V gene encodes CDR1 MDHEN and CDR2 SYDVKM. V lost 2 bases and J 4 bases, leaving 15 bases between the germline ends. This CDR3 is CASSLGPSRPNQPQHF. As DNA, the CDR3 is TGTGCCAGCAGTTTAGGGCCCTCTCGGCCGAATCAGCCCCAGCATTTT.

The chain employs TRBV7-2 and TRBJ2-5; D remains ambiguous. This CDR3 has 15 amino acids. Germline lookup yields CDR1 SGHTA and CDR2 FQGNSA. Trimming took off 4 bases at V and 0 bases at J, with 12 bases between the two ends. The CDR3 region has the DNA TGTGCCAGCAGCTCCCCCGCGGCGTACCAAGAGACCCAGTACTTC. It specifies CASSSPAAYQETQYF.

In this sample, this clone turned up many times. The gene calls are TRBV10-3 and TRBJ1-1; maybe TRBD1 (5 bases). The length of the CDR3 is 10 residues. Between the trimmed V and J ends, which lost 11 bases and 6 bases, there was a span of 10 bases. Germline loops: CDR1 ENHRY, CDR2 SYGVKD. As DNA, the CDR3 is TGTGCCTCGGGGGGGGCTGAAGCTTTCTTT. It translates to CASGGAEAFF.

This clone was seen a handful of times. V gene TRBV15 combines with J gene TRBJ2-2, with D uncertain. Germline V lookup: CDR1 LNHNV, CDR2 YYDKDF (reference sequence). This CDR3 is built from 13 residues. V lost 5 bases and J 1 base, leaving 5 bases between the germline ends. The CDR3 protein is CATSVQNTGELFF. In DNA, the CDR3 is TGTGCCACCAGCGTACAGAACACCGGGGAGCTGTTTTTT.

This sequence joins TRBV2 and TRBJ1-1; 9 bases map to TRBD1. Germline assignment: CDR1 SNHLY and CDR2 FYNNEI. The CDR3 consists of 13 residues. V lost 7 bases, J lost 5 bases, and 5 bases stayed unmatched. This CDR3 is CASTGDRVTEAFF. The CDR3 nucleotides are TGTGCCAGCACTGGGGACAGGGTGACTGAAGCTTTCTTT. Full variable domain (outside the CDR3, taken from reference TRBV2 and TRBJ1-1): EPEVTQTPSHQVTQMGQEVILRCVPISNHLYFYWYRQILGQKVEFLVSFYNNEISEKSEIFDDQFSVERPDGSNFTLKIRSTKLEDSAMYFCASTGDRVTEAFFGQGTRLTVV.

The rearrangement links TRBV6-5 to TRBJ1-2; D is unclear. CDR3 size: 13 residues. V was clipped by 8 bases and J by 7 bases, with 17 bases between them. Germline V gene sequence: CDR1 MNHEY, CDR2 SVGAGI. The CDR3 loop reads CASSSGQSGGYTF. In DNA form, the CDR3 reads TGTGCCAGCTCTTCGGGTCAGTCCGGTGGCTACACCTTC.

This clone was recorded at least ten times. V and J are TRBV15 and TRBJ2-1; TRBD2 is a possible D gene (6 bases). V lost 1 base and J 7 bases, leaving 11 bases between the germline ends. The length of the CDR3 is 14 residues. From germline, CDR1 is LNHNV and CDR2 YYDKDF (reference sequence). CDR3 residues: CATSRVSGGNEQFF. The CDR3 DNA is TGTGCCACCAGCAGAGTTAGCGGTGGAAATGAGCAGTTCTTC.

V usage is TRBV5-6 and J usage is TRBJ2-7; 11 nucleotides line up with TRBD2. There are 16 residues in the CDR3. Germline-derived CDR1 and CDR2 are SGHDT and YYEEEE. V shed 0 bases and J 3 bases; nucleotides not matched to a gene: 5. The CDR3 DNA reads TGTGCCAGCAGCTTGGTTAGCGGGAGGGCCTTCTACGAGCAGTACTTC. Translated: CASSLVSGRAFYEQYF.

There are a few counts of this clone. The chain couples TRBV6-6 to TRBJ1-5; no firm D call. This CDR3 is built from 13 residues. Germline V lookup: CDR1 MNHNY, CDR2 SVGAGI (reference sequence). Trimming took 2 bases from V and 7 from J, leaving 9 bases between them. CDR3 amino acids: CASSYIPGQPQHF. The CDR3 nucleotides are TGTGCCAGCAGTTACATCCCAGGCCAGCCCCAGCATTTT.

This clone was detected many times. The genes are TRBV6-5 and TRBJ2-2; TRBD1 agrees at 7 bases. V gave up 6 bases and J gave up 3 bases; unmatched junction bases: 7. CDR3 length: 15 amino acids. Germline V gene data show CDR1 as MNHEY and CDR2 as SVGAGI. CDR3 DNA: TGTGCCAGCAGGGTGACAGGGATAGACACCGGGGAGCTGTTTTTT. Protein: CASRVTGIDTGELFF.

Many counts were recorded for this clone. The chain couples TRBV5-1 to TRBJ2-5; 9 bases are shared with TRBD1. CDR1 SGHRS and CDR2 YFSETQ come from the germline V gene. The trim removed 4 bases at V and 2 bases at J, leaving 3 bases unmatched. The CDR3 sequence is 14 residues long. CDR3 in amino acids: CASSRGTGQETQYF. CDR3 nucleotide sequence: TGCGCCAGCAGCAGGGGGACAGGGCAAGAGACCCAGTACTTC.

This clone was seen at least ten times. The same CDR3 is also encoded by other DNA sequences in this sample. The chain carries TRBV7-8 and TRBJ1-2, with 8 bases that match TRBD1. This CDR3 is 15 amino acids long. Looked up from germline, CDR1 is SGHVS and CDR2 is FQNEAQ. The V segment lost 0 bases and the J segment 8 bases; nucleotides outside the gene matches: 8. CDR3 bases: TGTGCCAGCAGCTTAGCGGTACAGGGGGTAGGGGGCTACACCTTC. It specifies CASSLAVQGVGGYTF.